A selection of T cell receptor beta chains follows, all from one sample in a study of T cells after yellow fever vaccination. TCRdb ran MiXCR on the 5' RACE reads and lists one entry per CDR3 protein. The table lists about 96,000 distinct CDR3 sequences, about 8.8% of them singletons, with around 17% in the top ten. Sequenced material: CD8+ T cells not binding an NS4B(214-222) dextramer, sorted from PBMCs, taken less than 18 days after the first yellow fever vaccination. All receptors derive from a young man who received the YFV17D yellow fever vaccine. The CDR3 runs from the conserved cysteine through the conserved F or W. A D gene is named only where the DNA matches it firmly. Clone size is stated in some rows and not others, as once, few, many or a class when expanded.

>-|-|TRBJ1-1|TRBV4-2
TGTGCCAGCAGCCAAGATGCAATGAACACTGAAGCTTTCTTT
CASSQDAMNTEAFF
>TRBD2|-|TRBJ2-5|TRBV11-2
TGTGCCAGCTTTGGACTAGAAGAGACCCAGTACTTC
CASFGLEETQYF
>TRBD1|few|TRBJ2-7|TRBV11-3
TGTGCCAGCAGCTTTGGTGTGACAGGGGTCTCCGAGCAGTACTTC
CASSFGVTGVSEQYF
>-|few|TRBJ2-3|TRBV29-1
TGCAGCGTTGCCGGGGGAGTTCGGGCAGATACGCAGTATTTT
CSVAGGVRADTQYF
>-|many|TRBJ1-3|TRBV12-3/TRBV12-4
TGTGCCAGCAGTTTGAGGGAATTCTCTGGAAACACCATATATTTT
CASSLREFSGNTIYF
>TRBD2|few|TRBJ2-7|TRBV29-1
TGCAGCGCCAGCGGGGGGGCCTTCGAGCAGTACTTC
CSASGGAFEQYF
>-|-|TRBJ1-2|TRBV7-2
TGTGCCAGCAGCTTAGAAGGCCAGCCCAGATATGGCTACACCTTC
CASSLEGQPRYGYTF
>-|few|TRBJ1-1|TRBV4-3
TGCGCCAGCAGCCAAGAGGTAAAAGGCCCGGGGGCCTCGGTGACTGAAGCTTTCTTT
CASSQEVKGPGASVTEAFF
>TRBD1|few|TRBJ1-3|TRBV7-9
TGTGCCAGCAGCCTGACAGGGGGGAACTCTGGAAACACCATATATTTT
CASSLTGGNSGNTIYF
>-|-|TRBJ2-2|TRBV7-9
TGTGCCAGCAGCATTCAGGGGCGAGTCACCGGGGAGCTGTTTTTT
CASSIQGRVTGELFF
>TRBD1|-|TRBJ2-5|TRBV6-2/TRBV6-3
TGTGCCAGCAGTTCCGGACAGGGAGCGGAGACCCAGTACTTC
CASSSGQGAETQYF